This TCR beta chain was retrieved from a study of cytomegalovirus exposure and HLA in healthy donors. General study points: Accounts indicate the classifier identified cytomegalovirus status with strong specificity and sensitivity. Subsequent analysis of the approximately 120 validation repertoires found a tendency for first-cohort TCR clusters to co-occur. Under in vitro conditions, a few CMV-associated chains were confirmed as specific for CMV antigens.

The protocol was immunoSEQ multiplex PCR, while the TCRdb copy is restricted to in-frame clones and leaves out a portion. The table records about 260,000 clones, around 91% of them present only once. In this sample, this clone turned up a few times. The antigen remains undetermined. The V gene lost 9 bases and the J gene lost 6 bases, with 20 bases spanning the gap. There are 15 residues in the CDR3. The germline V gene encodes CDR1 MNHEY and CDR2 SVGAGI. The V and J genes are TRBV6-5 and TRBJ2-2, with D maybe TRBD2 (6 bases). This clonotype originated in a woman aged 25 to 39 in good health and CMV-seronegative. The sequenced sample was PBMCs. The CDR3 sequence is CAREEWGLGSGELFF. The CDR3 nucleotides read TGTGCCAGGGAGGAGTGGGGACTCGGGTCCGGGGAGCTGTTTTTT.